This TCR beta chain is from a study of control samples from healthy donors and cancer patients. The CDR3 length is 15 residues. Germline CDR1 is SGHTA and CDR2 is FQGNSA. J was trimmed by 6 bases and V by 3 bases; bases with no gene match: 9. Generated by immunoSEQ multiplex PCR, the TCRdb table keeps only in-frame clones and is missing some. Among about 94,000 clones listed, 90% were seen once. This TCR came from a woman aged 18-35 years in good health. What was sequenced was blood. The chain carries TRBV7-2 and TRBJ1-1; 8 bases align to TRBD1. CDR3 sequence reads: CASSLDRDRLAEAFF. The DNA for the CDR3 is TGTGCCAGCAGCTTGGACAGGGATCGGCTGGCTGAAGCTTTCTTT.